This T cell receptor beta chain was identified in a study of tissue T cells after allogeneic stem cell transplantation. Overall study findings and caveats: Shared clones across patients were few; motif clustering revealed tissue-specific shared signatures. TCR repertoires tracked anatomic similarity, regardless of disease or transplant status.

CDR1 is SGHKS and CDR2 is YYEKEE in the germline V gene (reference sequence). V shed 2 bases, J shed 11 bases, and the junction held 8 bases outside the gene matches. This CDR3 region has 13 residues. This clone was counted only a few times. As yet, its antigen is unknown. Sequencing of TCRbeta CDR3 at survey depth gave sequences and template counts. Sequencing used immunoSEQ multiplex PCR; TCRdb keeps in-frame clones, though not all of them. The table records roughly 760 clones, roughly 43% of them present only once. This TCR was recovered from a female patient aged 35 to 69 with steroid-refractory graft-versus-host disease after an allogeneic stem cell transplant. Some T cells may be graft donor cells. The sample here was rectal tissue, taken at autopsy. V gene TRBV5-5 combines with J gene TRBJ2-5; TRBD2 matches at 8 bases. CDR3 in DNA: TGTGCCAGCAGCTTCTTAGCGGGGTCGGCTCAGTACTTC. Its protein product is CASSFLAGSAQYF.